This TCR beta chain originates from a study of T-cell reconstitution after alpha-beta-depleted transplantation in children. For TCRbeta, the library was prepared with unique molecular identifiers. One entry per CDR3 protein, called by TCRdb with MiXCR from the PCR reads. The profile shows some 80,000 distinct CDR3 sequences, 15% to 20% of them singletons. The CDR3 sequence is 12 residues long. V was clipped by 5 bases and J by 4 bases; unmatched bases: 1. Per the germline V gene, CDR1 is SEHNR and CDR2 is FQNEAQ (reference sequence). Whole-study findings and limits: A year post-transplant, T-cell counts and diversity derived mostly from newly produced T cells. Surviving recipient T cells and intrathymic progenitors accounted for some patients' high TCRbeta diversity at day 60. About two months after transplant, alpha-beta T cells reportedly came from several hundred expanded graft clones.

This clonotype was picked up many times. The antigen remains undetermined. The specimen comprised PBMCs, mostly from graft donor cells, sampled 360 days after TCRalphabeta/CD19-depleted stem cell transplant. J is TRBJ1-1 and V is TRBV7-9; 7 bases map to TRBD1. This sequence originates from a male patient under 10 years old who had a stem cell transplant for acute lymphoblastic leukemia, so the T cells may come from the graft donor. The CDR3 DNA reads TGTGCCAGCAGCCGACAGGGCACTGAAGCTTTCTTT. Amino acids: CASSRQGTEAFF. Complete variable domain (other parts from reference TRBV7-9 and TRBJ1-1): DTGVSQNPRHKITKRGQNVTFRCDPISEHNRLYWYRQTLGQGPEFLTYFQNEAQLEKSRLLSDRFSAERPKGSFSTLEIQRTEQGDSAMYLCASSRQGTEAFFGQGTRLTVV.